This TCR beta chain was sequenced during a study of shared clonotypes between healthy human individuals. Study-level background: With ages of 18 to 49, the donors were two women and a few men.

CDR1 and CDR2 (germline): SNHLY, FYNNEI. V dropped 5 bases and J dropped 13 bases, with 11 bases sitting between them. This CDR3 spans 10 amino acids. Libraries were prepared by immunoSEQ multiplex PCR; TCRdb keeps only in-frame clonotypes and omits some of them. This table holds 2 million to 2.5 million clones, 90% to 97% found once. The source is a man aged 18 to 29 in good health. The chain uses TRBV2 and TRBJ1-2; perhaps TRBD1 as D (6 bases). Input material: naive CD4+ T cells sorted from blood. Subset reported: CD45RA+ positively selected. CDR3 protein: CASSSGACTF. DNA for the CDR3: TGTGCCAGCAGTTCGGGGGCCTGCACCTTC. Full variable domain (missing parts from reference TRBV2 and TRBJ1-2): EPEVTQTPSHQVTQMGQEVILRCVPISNHLYFYWYRQILGQKVEFLVSFYNNEISEKSEIFDDQFSVERPDGSNFTLKIRSTKLEDSAMYFCASSSGACTFGSGTRLTVV.